Presented here are 32 T cell receptor beta chains from one specimen sequenced in a study of shared clonotypes between healthy human individuals. Measured with immunoSEQ multiplex PCR; TCRdb has only the in-frame clones, and not every one. The repertoire holds over 850,000 clones, about 84% seen once, with more than 0.5% in the top ten. Sequencing was done on a sample of memory CD4+ T cells from PBMCs. Subset specified: CD45RA-negative fraction. The receptors originated from a young man in good health. Some clones in this sample may be carry-over from other donors' samples.

The CDR3 DNA follows: TGTGCCAGCAGTCCGTCGACAGATTCTTATAGCAATCAGCCCCAGCATTTT. Translated, it gives CASSPSTDSYSNQPQHF. This chain connects TRBV28 to TRBJ1-5, with a possible D match to TRBD1 (5 bases). V shed 5 bases and J shed 0 bases, with 17 bases lying between them. CDR1 is MDHEN, CDR2 SYDVKM, per germline. The CDR3 extends over 17 amino acids.

The chain combines TRBV7-3 with TRBJ2-1; 7 nucleotides agree with TRBD2. Trimming removed 2 bases from V and 2 bases from J; junction bases left unmatched: 3. Germline loops: CDR1 SGHTA, CDR2 FQGTGA. This CDR3 region has 15 residues. The CDR3 spells CASSLAGATYNEQFF. DNA of the CDR3: TGTGCCAGCAGCTTAGCGGGAGCGACCTACAATGAGCAGTTCTTC.

This sequence joins TRBV19 and TRBJ1-5, with D hard to call. The CDR3 has 12 residues. Germline values: CDR1 LNHDA, CDR2 SQIVND (reference sequence). The V end was cut by 4 bases, the J end by 9 bases, with 10 bases between. Written as DNA, the CDR3 is TGTGCCAGTAGTACCCGCGAGGGGCCCCAGCATTTT. This gives the protein CASSTREGPQHF.

This clone appeared a few times. The chain employs TRBV28 and TRBJ1-4, with unresolved D. This CDR3 has 13 amino acids. V was shortened by 2 bases and J by 10 bases, with 11 bases between the two germline ends. From germline, CDR1 is MDHEN and CDR2 SYDVKM. The CDR3 nucleotides read TGTGCCAGCAGTTTAGGGCAGCCAGGAAAACTGTTTTTT. It translates to CASSLGQPGKLFF.

The chain uses TRBV21-1 and TRBJ1-1; the table's D call of TRBD1 was not tested on the DNA. TRBV21-1 is listed as a pseudogene. CDR3 length equals 18 residues. The CDR3 nucleotides read TGTGCCAGCAGCAAAACTATACTACAGGGGTTCATGAACACTGAAGCTTTCTTT. Translated: CASSKTILQGFMNTEAFF.

CDR3 nucleotides: TGTGCCACCAAAGGACAGCAGTTCGAGGCCGAGCAGTACTTC. Translating gives CATKGQQFEAEQYF. The chain combines TRBV7-9 with TRBJ2-5, with a weak D call TRBD1 (6 bases). TRBJ2-7 matches the DNA end more closely, so the J call is doubtful. Looked up from germline, CDR1 is SEHNR and CDR2 is FQNEAQ (reference sequence). The CDR3 extends over 14 amino acids.

This clone was detected only once. This chain uses TRBV7-8 with TRBJ1-2; 7 nucleotides align to TRBD1. V shed 0 bases, J shed 4 bases, and the junction held 5 bases outside the gene matches. CDR3 length: 15 amino acids. Germline values: CDR1 SGHVS, CDR2 FQNEAQ. CDR3 protein: CASSLARQGVYGYTF. For the CDR3, the DNA is TGTGCCAGCAGCTTAGCTCGGCAGGGGGTCTATGGCTACACCTTC.

There are a few counts of this clone. The chain is built from TRBV7-9 and TRBJ2-2; the D gene is possibly TRBD2 (6 bases). Germline V lookup: CDR1 SEHNR, CDR2 FQNEAQ (reference sequence). The CDR3 covers 13 residues. The CDR3 loop reads CATIGRNTGELFF. CDR3 DNA: TGTGCTACGATCGGGAGAAACACCGGGGAGCTGTTTTTT.

V gene TRBV9 combines with J gene TRBJ2-2; possibly TRBD2 for D (6 bases). V was trimmed by 3 bases and J by 4 bases, leaving 13 bases between them. The germline gives CDR1 SGDLS, CDR2 YYNGEE. The CDR3 extends over 15 amino acids. The CDR3 DNA is TGTGCCAGCAGCGGGAGGGCCGTCGGCACCGGGGAGCTGTTTTTT. Protein sequence: CASSGRAVGTGELFF.

This clone has only one observation. V usage is TRBV30 and J usage is TRBJ2-1; a possible D gene is TRBD1 (6 bases). The germline V gene encodes CDR1 GTSNPN and CDR2 SVGIG (reference sequence). The CDR3 extends over 14 amino acids. Deletions cut 4 bases from V and 1 base from J, with 11 bases between. The CDR3 is CAWTKQGSYNEQFF. CDR3 sequence (DNA): TGTGCCTGGACAAAACAGGGTTCCTACAATGAGCAGTTCTTC.

This rearrangement joins TRBV28 to TRBJ2-5; TRBD1 agrees at 10 bases. V shed 5 bases, J shed 5 bases, and the junction held 14 bases outside the gene matches. Germline CDR1 is MDHEN and CDR2 is SYDVKM. The CDR3 runs 17 residues. The CDR3 bases are TGTGCCAGCAGTCTCCCCTCGGGACAGGGGTTATGGGAGACCCAGTACTTC. The encoded protein is CASSLPSGQGLWETQYF.

The rearrangement joins TRBV4-2 to TRBJ1-2; D unresolved. CDR1 and CDR2 from the germline V gene are LGHNA and YNFKEQ. This CDR3 has 14 amino acids. V was shortened by 0 bases and J by 4 bases, with 9 bases between the two germline ends. CDR3 coding DNA: TGTGCCAGCAGCCAAGATTGGACGGTCTATGGCTACACCTTC. This translates into CASSQDWTVYGYTF.

Points on this clone: The same CDR3 can be traced to other DNA sequences in this sample. This chain joins TRBV5-4 and TRBJ1-1, with D uncertain. CDR3 length: 13 residues. Germline CDR1 is SGHNT and CDR2 is YYREEE (reference sequence). Trimming left V 0 bases short and J 0 bases short, with 3 bases between. DNA for the CDR3: TGTGCCAGCAGCTTGGAAGTGAACACTGAAGCTTTCTTT. It specifies CASSLEVNTEAFF. Supplemented by reference TRBV5-4 and TRBJ1-1, the full variable domain reads ETGVTQSPTHLIKTRGQQVTLRCSSQSGHNTVSWYQQALGQGPQFIFQYYREEENGRGNFPPRFSGLQFPNYSSELNVNALELDDSALYLCASSLEVNTEAFFGQGTRLTVV.

The chain has TRBV7-9 and TRBJ2-1; 8 bases are a match to TRBD2. The CDR3 covers 15 residues. Germline V gives CDR1 SEHNR, CDR2 FQNEAQ (reference sequence). J lost 5 bases, V lost 5 bases, and 8 bases had no gene match. CDR3 in DNA: TGTGCCAGCAGCACAGCCGGGACTAGTAACAATGAGCAGTTCTTC. Its protein product is CASSTAGTSNNEQFF.

This clone was recorded once. The chain is built from TRBV18 and TRBJ2-6; tentatively, D is TRBD1 (6 bases). Trimming stripped 4 bases from V and 4 bases from J, with 11 bases between. Germline CDR1 KGHSH, CDR2 LQKENI. The CDR3 runs to 15 residues. CDR3 in DNA: TGTGCCAGCTCACTCAACAGGGCCGGGGCCAACGTCCTGACTTTC. This codes for CASSLNRAGANVLTF.

About this clone itself: The same CDR3 also results from other DNA sequences found in this sample. The J gene is TRBJ1-1, the V gene TRBV27; D unclear. V was trimmed by 3 bases and J by 3 bases, leaving 8 bases between them. The CDR3 is 13 amino acids. The germline V gene encodes CDR1 MNHEY and CDR2 SMNVEV (reference sequence). CDR3 DNA: TGTGCCAGCAGTTTGGGCAGTCACACTGAAGCTTTCTTT. This codes for CASSLGSHTEAFF.

Here the CDR3 DNA reads TGTGCCAGCAGCTTAACGTTTGGCGGGAGCACCGGGGAGCTGTTTTTT. Protein sequence: CASSLTFGGSTGELFF. The chain carries TRBV7-3 and TRBJ2-2; TRBD2 matches at 7 bases. The germline gives CDR1 SGHTA, CDR2 FQGTGA. The V gene end was trimmed by 0 bases and the J gene end by 4 bases; junction bases not matched to a gene: 5. The CDR3 contains 16 residues.

The rearrangement links TRBV6-5 to TRBJ1-1; D unclear. This CDR3 is built from 13 residues. Germline CDR1 is MNHEY and CDR2 is SVGAGI. Trimming shortened V by 2 bases and J by 6 bases, and 10 bases separated the two germline ends. CDR3 loop: CASSYGPGSEAFF. The CDR3 DNA follows: TGTGCCAGCAGTTACGGGCCAGGCTCTGAAGCTTTCTTT.

CDR3 DNA sequence: TGTGCCAGCAGCCAAGTCGGGCGCCTTGGGGCCTATGGCTACACCTTC. This encodes CASSQVGRLGAYGYTF. The rearrangement links TRBV14 to TRBJ1-2; possibly TRBD1 for D (5 bases). CDR1 is SGHDN and CDR2 is FVKESK in the germline V gene. The CDR3 is made up of 16 amino acids. V gave up 1 base and J gave up 4 bases, with 16 bases separating them.

The J gene is TRBJ1-2, the V gene TRBV5-4; D unclear. This CDR3 region has 13 residues. Germline V lookup: CDR1 SGHNT, CDR2 YYREEE (reference sequence). The germline V and J ends were trimmed by 1 base and 8 bases, with 12 bases remaining between them. CDR3: CASSLLTAGGYTF. CDR3 DNA sequence: TGTGCCAGCAGCTTGTTAACAGCAGGAGGCTACACCTTC.

The rearrangement links TRBV7-9 to TRBJ1-1; D might be TRBD1 (5 bases). Trimming removed 6 bases at V and 0 bases at J, with 17 bases between. Germline V gives CDR1 SEHNR, CDR2 FQNEAQ (reference sequence). This CDR3 has 16 amino acids. The CDR3 DNA reads as TGTGCCAGCAGTCCTCTGGGGGAGGGCTTGAACACTGAAGCTTTCTTT. Protein product: CASSPLGEGLNTEAFF.

This clone appeared a single time. The rearrangement links TRBV7-3 to TRBJ2-5, with TRBD2 identical over 7 bases. Germline lookup yields CDR1 SGHTA and CDR2 FQGTGA. V dropped 2 bases and J dropped 4; count of bases not matched to a gene: 1. This CDR3 has 13 amino acids. The CDR3 DNA reads as TGTGCCAGCAGCTTAGCGGGAGCAGAGACCCAGTACTTC. As protein: CASSLAGAETQYF. Together with reference TRBV7-3 and TRBJ2-5, the CDR3 gives the full variable domain: GAGVSQTPSNKVTEKGKYVELRCDPISGHTALYWYRQSLGQGPEFLIYFQGTGAADDSGLPNDRFFAVRPEGSVSTLKIQRTERGDSAVYLCASSLAGAETQYFGPGTRLLVL.

This clone was detected only a few times. DNA of the CDR3: TGTGCCAGCAGCCCCGGGACAGGGCACTCACCCCTCCACTTT. Translation: CASSPGTGHSPLHF. V is TRBV28 and J is TRBJ1-6, with 9 positions matching TRBD1. The germline V gene has CDR1 MDHEN and CDR2 SYDVKM. The CDR3 consists of 14 residues. V trimming: 6 bases; J trimming: 10 bases; junction bases outside the gene matches: 7.

The chain combines TRBV28 with TRBJ2-5; the D is unclear. The CDR3 sequence is 13 residues long. CDR1 and CDR2 (germline): MDHEN, SYDVKM. Trimming took off 1 base at V and 5 bases at J, with 8 bases between the two ends. CDR3 nucleotides: TGTGCCAGCAGTTTATCCAAGACCGAGACCCAGTACTTC. Protein product: CASSLSKTETQYF.

This clone was found a few times. The chain couples TRBV9 to TRBJ2-3; 15 positions match TRBD2. CDR1 is SGDLS and CDR2 is YYNGEE in the germline V gene. V dropped 3 bases and J dropped 6; count of bases not matched to a gene: 8. The CDR3 consists of 17 residues. CDR3 loop: CASSAPGLAGGRDTQYF. Written as DNA, the CDR3 is TGTGCCAGCAGCGCCCCGGGACTAGCGGGAGGTCGGGATACGCAGTATTTT.

The V gene is TRBV7-9, the J gene TRBJ1-2; TRBD1 matches 9 bases. V shed 2 bases and J 4 bases; nucleotides not matched to a gene: 8. The CDR3 has 16 amino acids. CDR1 is SEHNR and CDR2 is FQNEAQ in the germline V gene (reference sequence). CDR3 nucleotide sequence: TGTGCCAGCAGCTTACTGGGACAGGGTAGCGGCTATGGCTACACCTTC. Protein product: CASSLLGQGSGYGYTF.

The chain recombines TRBV11-2 with TRBJ1-1; 11 bases are a match to TRBD1. The length of the CDR3 is 15 residues. J was trimmed by 6 bases and V by 5 bases; bases with no gene match: 8. The germline V gene has CDR1 SGHAT and CDR2 FQNNGV. CDR3 bases: TGTGCCAGCAGCCAACCCGGGACAGGGGGTTCTGAAGCTTTCTTT. Translated, it gives CASSQPGTGGSEAFF.

The genes are TRBV19 and TRBJ2-7, with 7 bases aligning to TRBD1. Unmatched junction bases numbered 11, after V lost 3 bases and J lost 3 bases. The CDR3 runs to 16 residues. Germline V lookup: CDR1 LNHDA, CDR2 SQIVND (reference sequence). Written as DNA, the CDR3 is TGTGCCAGTAGTATGTTTGTGAGGGGGCGTAACTACGAGCAGTACTTC. This translates into CASSMFVRGRNYEQYF.

Note on this clone: This sample also contains other DNA sequences that code for the same CDR3. This chain joins TRBV4-1 and TRBJ2-2; 7 nucleotides match TRBD1. V shed 4 bases and J 0 bases; nucleotides not matched to a gene: 2. This CDR3 has 15 amino acids. CDR1 and CDR2 from the germline V gene are MGHRA and YSYEKL. This CDR3 is CASSRQGSNTGELFF. For the CDR3, the DNA is TGCGCCAGCAGCCGACAGGGTTCGAACACCGGGGAGCTGTTTTTT.

This chain links TRBV4-2 with TRBJ1-3; TRBD1 aligns across 7 bases. The germline V gene encodes CDR1 LGHNA and CDR2 YNFKEQ. There are 15 residues in the CDR3. Trimming removed 3 bases from V and 4 bases from J; junction bases left unmatched: 6. CDR3: CASSHSDREGNTIYF. CDR3 DNA sequence: TGTGCCAGCAGCCACTCTGACAGGGAGGGAAACACCATATATTTT.

V usage is TRBV11-2 and J usage is TRBJ1-5; no clear D. Trimming took 1 base from V and 9 from J, leaving 19 bases between them. CDR1 and CDR2 from the germline V gene are SGHAT and FQNNGV. The CDR3 consists of 16 residues. CDR3 amino acids: CASSLGGVAGDPPQHF. The CDR3, as DNA: TGTGCCAGCAGCTTAGGGGGTGTGGCAGGAGATCCGCCCCAGCATTTT.

The CDR3 loop is CASSSNTYTEAFF. The CDR3 DNA is TGTGCCAGCAGTTCGAACACCTACACTGAAGCTTTCTTT. The rearrangement joins TRBV2 to TRBJ1-1, with D hard to call. The CDR3 runs 13 residues. With 5 bases removed from V and 3 bases from J, the gap between germline ends came to 10 bases. Germline values: CDR1 SNHLY, CDR2 FYNNEI.